This TCR beta chain was sequenced for a study of cytomegalovirus exposure and HLA in healthy donors. Findings of the study overall: V- and J-gene trimming of TCR beta was linked (in a later analysis) to a missense DCLRE1C variant. HLA alleles were associated with some 17,000 TCR beta sequences in a later analysis at 0.05 false discovery rate. Rare TCR sequences predominated, though certain public TCRs were found in many donors.

Germline-derived CDR1 and CDR2 are WSHSY and SAAADI. The CDR3 length is 15 residues. A note on this clone: Its antigen is currently unknown. One end of the junction fails to match germline, which may point to a read error.

Amplification used 60 Vbeta primers and 13 Jbeta primers. This table comes from immunoSEQ multiplex PCR, and its TCRdb copy is limited to in-frame clones, with some not included. The data show under 250,000 clones, with about 81% seen just once and around 3% held by the top ten. The sequence was obtained from a woman aged 40 to 49 in good health and CMV-seronegative. The chain joins TRBV10-2 to TRBJ2-7; 8 nucleotides align to TRBD2. The sequencing input was PBMCs. The CDR3 loop reads CASSELLAGSYEQCF. The CDR3 nucleotides are TGCGCCAGCAGTGAGTTGCTAGCGGGTTCCTACGAGCAGTGCTTC.